This is a list of T cell receptor beta chains from one sample in a study of T cell repertoires in cytomegalovirus infection. TCRdb redid the calling of the reads with MiXCR, one entry per CDR3 protein. The data contain 500,000 or so distinct CDR3 sequences, 16% of them seen just once; the ten biggest clones take up roughly a quarter. Specimen: CD8+ T cells from PBMCs. The receptors were gathered from a human donor in good health (CMV status not recorded). Some clones in this sample may be carry-over from other donors' samples. Each CDR3 is given with its conserved first and last residue. The D gene is left open where the match is weak. Size tells how often a clone was seen (once, few, many) or the class of an expanded clone, and some rows leave it out.

j_call: TRBJ1-6; clone_size: .; v_call: TRBV5-6; d_call: .; cdr3_aa: CASSQDRGSSYNSPLHF; cdr3_nt: TGTGCCAGCAGCCAAGACAGAGGGAGCTCCTATAATTCACCCCTCCACTTT
j_call: TRBJ2-1; clone_size: few; v_call: TRBV9; d_call: .; cdr3_aa: CASSVAKGELTYNEQFF; cdr3_nt: TGTGCCAGCAGCGTAGCTAAAGGGGAACTCACCTACAATGAGCAGTTCTTC
j_call: TRBJ2-7; clone_size: few; v_call: TRBV6-1; d_call: .; cdr3_aa: CASSERGWGLNYEQYF; cdr3_nt: TGTGCCAGCAGTGAAAGGGGTTGGGGGTTAAACTACGAGCAGTACTTC
j_call: TRBJ2-7; clone_size: few; v_call: TRBV2; d_call: TRBD2; cdr3_aa: CASSEGTSGDFLDEQYF; cdr3_nt: TGTGCCAGCAGTGAAGGGACTAGCGGGGATTTTCTAGACGAGCAGTACTTC
j_call: TRBJ2-3; clone_size: .; v_call: TRBV7-3; d_call: .; cdr3_aa: CASSPDRYTDTQYF; cdr3_nt: TGTGCCAGCAGCCCGGACCGCTACACAGATACGCAGTATTTT
j_call: TRBJ2-3; clone_size: .; v_call: TRBV7-6; d_call: TRBD2; cdr3_aa: CASSPLLAGAGVDTQYF; cdr3_nt: TGTGCCAGCAGCCCCCTACTAGCGGGGGCTGGGGTAGATACGCAGTATTTT
j_call: TRBJ2-7; clone_size: few; v_call: TRBV3-1; d_call: .; cdr3_aa: CASSQDWGYEQYF; cdr3_nt: TGTGCCAGCAGCCAAGATTGGGGCTACGAGCAGTACTTC
j_call: TRBJ2-5; clone_size: many; v_call: TRBV6-2/TRBV6-3; d_call: TRBD1; cdr3_aa: CASSSPRTDREEETQYF; cdr3_nt: TGTGCCAGCAGTTCCCCTCGTACGGACAGGGAAGAAGAGACCCAGTACTTC
j_call: TRBJ2-1; clone_size: many; v_call: TRBV25-1; d_call: .; cdr3_aa: CASSELNRRLPIYNEQFF; cdr3_nt: TGTGCCAGCAGTGAATTAAACAGGAGACTACCGATTTACAATGAGCAGTTCTTC
j_call: TRBJ2-3; clone_size: many; v_call: TRBV7-7; d_call: .; cdr3_aa: CASSLRYGPDTQYF; cdr3_nt: TGTGCTAGCAGCTTAAGGTATGGGCCAGATACGCAGTATTTT
j_call: TRBJ2-1; clone_size: many; v_call: TRBV12-5; d_call: TRBD2; cdr3_aa: CASGLVPSGGMDEQFF; cdr3_nt: TGTGCTAGTGGTTTGGTACCTAGCGGGGGGATGGATGAGCAGTTCTTC
j_call: TRBJ1-1; clone_size: .; v_call: TRBV7-9; d_call: TRBD1; cdr3_aa: CASSSDRGRAFF; cdr3_nt: TGTGCCAGCAGCTCAGACAGGGGGAGGGCTTTCTTT
j_call: TRBJ2-5; clone_size: .; v_call: TRBV7-3; d_call: TRBD2; cdr3_aa: CASSLTAGGPRETQYF; cdr3_nt: TGTGCCAGCAGCTTAACTGCGGGAGGGCCTCGGGAGACCCAGTACTTC
j_call: TRBJ2-3; clone_size: many; v_call: TRBV7-8; d_call: TRBD2; cdr3_aa: CASSKSVGGGPTDTQYF; cdr3_nt: TGTGCCAGCAGCAAATCGGTCGGGGGGGGGCCGACAGATACGCAGTATTTT
j_call: TRBJ1-5; clone_size: many; v_call: TRBV7-9; d_call: TRBD1; cdr3_aa: CASRKGTDPNQPQHF; cdr3_nt: TGTGCCAGCAGGAAAGGGACAGACCCCAATCAGCCCCAGCATTTT
j_call: TRBJ1-3; clone_size: few; v_call: TRBV6-1; d_call: .; cdr3_aa: CASIKLSSGNTIYF; cdr3_nt: TGTGCCAGCATTAAACTCAGCTCTGGAAACACCATATATTTT
j_call: TRBJ2-1; clone_size: .; v_call: TRBV15; d_call: .; cdr3_aa: CATSRDWAGKGDEQFF; cdr3_nt: TGTGCCACCAGCAGAGATTGGGCGGGAAAAGGGGATGAGCAGTTCTTC
j_call: TRBJ1-1; clone_size: few; v_call: TRBV4-1; d_call: .; cdr3_aa: CASSQGPTGIGLNTEAFF; cdr3_nt: TGCGCCAGCAGCCAAGGACCCACGGGTATAGGCTTGAACACTGAAGCTTTCTTT
j_call: TRBJ2-7; clone_size: many; v_call: TRBV7-9; d_call: .; cdr3_aa: CASAPGGLTEQYF; cdr3_nt: TGTGCCAGCGCGCCAGGGGGACTTACCGAGCAGTACTTC
j_call: TRBJ1-5; clone_size: .; v_call: TRBV28; d_call: TRBD1; cdr3_aa: CASRGQGAEQPQHF; cdr3_nt: TGTGCCAGCAGGGGACAGGGGGCAGAGCAGCCCCAGCATTTT
j_call: TRBJ2-5; clone_size: .; v_call: TRBV19; d_call: TRBD1; cdr3_aa: CASSISRRDSQETQYF; cdr3_nt: TGTGCCAGTAGTATATCTCGCCGGGACAGCCAAGAGACCCAGTACTTC
j_call: TRBJ2-2; clone_size: .; v_call: TRBV7-9; d_call: .; cdr3_aa: CAITRVTGELFF; cdr3_nt: TGTGCTATCACCCGGGTCACCGGGGAGCTGTTTTTT
j_call: TRBJ2-3; clone_size: many; v_call: TRBV7-9; d_call: .; cdr3_aa: CASSLKTANTDTQYF; cdr3_nt: TGTGCCAGCAGCTTAAAGACCGCTAACACAGATACGCAGTATTTT
j_call: TRBJ1-4; clone_size: few; v_call: TRBV12-3/TRBV12-4; d_call: TRBD1; cdr3_aa: CASSDGTGNEKLFF; cdr3_nt: TGTGCCAGCAGCGACGGGACAGGGAATGAAAAACTGTTTTTT
j_call: TRBJ1-2; clone_size: .; v_call: TRBV14; d_call: .; cdr3_aa: CASSQERQGRIYCYTF; cdr3_nt: TGTGCCAGCAGCCAAGAAAGGCAGGGGAGGATTTATTGCTACACCTTC
j_call: TRBJ1-2; clone_size: few; v_call: TRBV14; d_call: TRBD1; cdr3_aa: CASSLRDSYYGYTF; cdr3_nt: TGTGCCAGCAGCCTCCGGGACAGCTACTATGGCTACACCTTC
j_call: TRBJ1-2; clone_size: .; v_call: TRBV7-9; d_call: TRBD1; cdr3_aa: CASSLADRELNYGYTF; cdr3_nt: TGTGCCAGCAGCTTAGCAGACAGGGAATTAAACTATGGCTACACCTTC
j_call: TRBJ1-1; clone_size: .; v_call: TRBV14; d_call: .; cdr3_aa: CASSHILRTEAFF; cdr3_nt: TGTGCCAGCAGCCACATTCTCCGCACTGAAGCTTTCTTT
j_call: TRBJ1-2; clone_size: .; v_call: TRBV27; d_call: .; cdr3_aa: CASSLSSGNYGYTF; cdr3_nt: TGTGCCAGCAGTTTAAGCTCAGGGAACTATGGCTACACCTTC
j_call: TRBJ2-7; clone_size: many; v_call: TRBV11-1; d_call: .; cdr3_aa: CASSLGYNEQYF; cdr3_nt: TGTGCCAGCAGCTTAGGATACAACGAGCAGTACTTC
j_call: TRBJ1-2; clone_size: .; v_call: TRBV29-1; d_call: .; cdr3_aa: CSVEDIPRTDGYTF; cdr3_nt: TGCAGCGTTGAAGATATCCCACGGACAGATGGCTACACCTTC
j_call: TRBJ1-2; clone_size: many; v_call: TRBV11-1; d_call: TRBD1; cdr3_aa: CASSSDRGASYGYTF; cdr3_nt: TGTGCCAGCAGCTCCGACAGGGGGGCTTCCTATGGCTACACCTTC
j_call: TRBJ2-5; clone_size: many; v_call: TRBV7-9; d_call: .; cdr3_aa: CASSTSWDQETQYF; cdr3_nt: TGTGCCAGCAGCACTTCGTGGGATCAAGAGACCCAGTACTTC
j_call: TRBJ2-7; clone_size: many; v_call: TRBV7-9; d_call: TRBD2; cdr3_aa: CASSPSSGDLEQYF; cdr3_nt: TGTGCCAGCAGTCCCTCGAGCGGGGACCTCGAGCAGTACTTC
j_call: TRBJ2-5; clone_size: many; v_call: TRBV7-2; d_call: TRBD2; cdr3_aa: CASSIAGGQETQYF; cdr3_nt: TGTGCCAGCAGCATAGCGGGAGGGCAGGAGACCCAGTACTTC
j_call: TRBJ2-7; clone_size: many; v_call: TRBV7-6; d_call: .; cdr3_aa: CASSLETGLLLEQYF; cdr3_nt: TGTGCCAGCAGCTTAGAGACCGGCCTCCTCTTAGAGCAGTACTTC
j_call: TRBJ2-7; clone_size: many; v_call: TRBV27; d_call: TRBD1; cdr3_aa: CASSFRDSSYEQYF; cdr3_nt: TGTGCCAGCAGCTTCCGGGACAGCTCCTACGAGCAGTACTTC
j_call: TRBJ1-1; clone_size: many; v_call: TRBV7-6; d_call: .; cdr3_aa: CASSLNRGGEAFF; cdr3_nt: TGTGCCAGCAGCCTCAATAGGGGGGGAGAAGCTTTCTTT
j_call: TRBJ2-3; clone_size: many; v_call: TRBV6-5; d_call: .; cdr3_aa: CASSPGEAVLPDTQYF; cdr3_nt: TGTGCCAGCAGCCCCGGGGAAGCGGTCCTCCCAGATACGCAGTATTTT
j_call: TRBJ1-1; clone_size: .; v_call: TRBV7-9; d_call: TRBD1; cdr3_aa: CASDEGRQGVWNTEAFF; cdr3_nt: TGTGCCAGCGATGAAGGACGACAGGGGGTTTGGAACACTGAAGCTTTCTTT
j_call: TRBJ1-6; clone_size: .; v_call: TRBV9; d_call: .; cdr3_aa: CASSVDGSPPLHF; cdr3_nt: TGTGCCAGCAGCGTGGACGGTAGCCCACCCCTCCACTTT
j_call: TRBJ1-1; clone_size: few; v_call: TRBV30; d_call: .; cdr3_aa: CAWSAYRNTEAFF; cdr3_nt: TGTGCCTGGAGTGCCTACAGGAACACTGAAGCTTTCTTT
j_call: TRBJ1-2; clone_size: .; v_call: TRBV15; d_call: TRBD1; cdr3_aa: CATSREGTGSGYTF; cdr3_nt: TGTGCCACCAGCAGAGAAGGGACAGGGTCTGGCTACACCTTC
j_call: TRBJ2-1; clone_size: .; v_call: TRBV19; d_call: TRBD2; cdr3_aa: CASSILGGSTYNEQFF; cdr3_nt: TGTGCCAGTAGTATTCTAGGCGGGAGTACCTACAATGAGCAGTTCTTC
j_call: TRBJ2-7; clone_size: .; v_call: TRBV29-1; d_call: TRBD2; cdr3_aa: CSVSGREGEQYF; cdr3_nt: TGCAGCGTTAGCGGGAGGGAGGGCGAGCAGTACTTC
j_call: TRBJ2-2; clone_size: many; v_call: TRBV12-3/TRBV12-4; d_call: TRBD1; cdr3_aa: CASRLPGQGATGELFF; cdr3_nt: TGTGCCAGCAGACTCCCGGGACAGGGGGCCACCGGGGAGCTGTTTTTT
j_call: TRBJ2-1; clone_size: .; v_call: TRBV5-1; d_call: .; cdr3_aa: CASFQDWRKNEQFF; cdr3_nt: TGCGCCAGCTTCCAAGACTGGCGGAAGAATGAGCAGTTCTTC
j_call: TRBJ2-2; clone_size: .; v_call: TRBV6-5; d_call: TRBD1; cdr3_aa: CASSPDRGAGELFF; cdr3_nt: TGTGCCAGCAGCCCGGACAGGGGAGCCGGGGAGCTGTTTTTT
j_call: TRBJ2-4; clone_size: few; v_call: TRBV5-4; d_call: TRBD1; cdr3_aa: CASIPGTGKNIQYF; cdr3_nt: TGTGCCAGCATCCCCGGGACAGGCAAAAACATTCAGTACTTC
j_call: TRBJ2-7; clone_size: .; v_call: TRBV20-1; d_call: .; cdr3_aa: CSARGAVLVYEQYF; cdr3_nt: TGCAGTGCTAGAGGAGCAGTACTCGTCTACGAGCAGTACTTC
j_call: TRBJ2-1; clone_size: .; v_call: TRBV15; d_call: .; cdr3_aa: CATSRTRAGEEQFF; cdr3_nt: TGTGCCACCAGCAGGACTAGAGCTGGGGAAGAGCAGTTCTTC
j_call: TRBJ1-5; clone_size: many; v_call: TRBV6-6; d_call: .; cdr3_aa: CASIALQSGGLQPQHF; cdr3_nt: TGTGCCAGCATTGCCCTCCAAAGCGGGGGGCTTCAGCCCCAGCATTTT
j_call: TRBJ2-1; clone_size: .; v_call: TRBV9; d_call: .; cdr3_aa: CASSGLSVLQEDEQFF; cdr3_nt: TGTGCCAGCAGCGGCCTTTCGGTTTTACAAGAGGATGAGCAGTTCTTC